Presented here are 23 T cell receptor beta chains from one specimen sequenced in a study of CD8 T cells in Susac syndrome. Random-hexamer reverse transcription was applied to about 0.5 to 1 ug RNA. TCRdb reprocessed the immunoSEQ multiplex PCR reads via MiXCR and lists one record per CDR3 protein. This table has about 210,000 distinct CDR3 sequences, around 93% appearing once. What was sequenced was CD4+ T cells from PBMCs. Receptors originate from a human donor with Susac syndrome.

The chain is built from TRBV9 and TRBJ2-2; no clear D gene. V was cut by 0 bases and J by 4 bases, with 4 bases left in between. CDR3 length: 13 residues. Germline loops: CDR1 SGDLS, CDR2 YYNGEE. CDR3 residues: CASSVAATGELFF. The CDR3 coding sequence is TGTGCCAGCAGCGTAGCTGCCACCGGGGAGCTGTTTTTT.

The chain employs TRBV21-1 and TRBJ2-6; TRBD1, the D gene given by the table, was not confirmed from the DNA. TRBV21-1 is shown as a pseudogene. The CDR3 runs 17 residues. The CDR3 DNA is TGTGCCAGCAGCACCGGACAGGGAATCTCTGGGGCCAACGTCCTGACTTTC. Residues: CASSTGQGISGANVLTF.

The CDR3 here is CASSQAQQQETQYF. The CDR3 nucleotides are TGCGCCAGCAGCCAAGCCCAGCAGCAAGAGACCCAGTACTTC. The chain links TRBV4-1 to TRBJ2-5; D is unclear. The ends were cut back, 1 base at V and 2 bases at J, with 8 bases in the middle. CDR1 is MGHRA, CDR2 YSYEKL, per germline. This CDR3 region has 14 residues.

The rearrangement links TRBV20-1 to TRBJ1-5; no firm D call. CDR3 length: 14 residues. V lost 3 bases and J 6 bases, leaving 15 bases between the germline ends. Germline CDR1 reads DFQATT; CDR2 reads SNEGSKA (reference sequence). The CDR3 DNA is TGCAGTGCTAGGGAAGGGTTTGACGGTCAGCCCCAGCATTTT. It codes for CSAREGFDGQPQHF.

The V gene is TRBV30, the J gene TRBJ1-5; D is perhaps TRBD1 (5 bases). CDR3 length: 15 amino acids. V was clipped by 2 bases and J by 5 bases, with 16 bases between them. Germline assignment: CDR1 GTSNPN and CDR2 SVGIG (reference sequence). The CDR3 coding sequence is TGTGCCTGGAGTCGCGAGGGGCTAATCGATCAGCCCCAGCATTTT. Residues: CAWSREGLIDQPQHF. The entire variable domain, with the rest obtained from reference TRBV30 and TRBJ1-5, is as follows: SQTIHQWPATLVQPVGSPLSLECTVEGTSNPNLYWYRQAAGRGLQLLFYSVGIGQISSEVPQNLSASRPQDRQFILSSKKLLLSDSGFYLCAWSREGLIDQPQHFGDGTRLSIL.

Only one count was recorded for this clonotype. The chain joins TRBV9 to TRBJ2-7, with 9 nucleotides matching TRBD2. J lost 4 bases, V lost 0 bases, and 5 bases had no gene match. In germline, CDR1 is SGDLS, CDR2 YYNGEE. The CDR3 runs 15 residues. Written as DNA, the CDR3 is TGTGCCAGCAGCGTAGGGACTAGCGCCTTTTACGAGCAGTACTTC. This encodes CASSVGTSAFYEQYF.

The chain employs TRBV7-9 and TRBJ1-1; weak D call: TRBD1 (5 bases). Between the trimmed V and J ends, which lost 7 bases and 3 bases, there was a span of 15 bases. This CDR3 spans 14 amino acids. The germline V gene encodes CDR1 SEHNR and CDR2 FQNEAQ (reference sequence). Written as DNA, the CDR3 is TGTGCCAGCACCTTGGGGGAAATTGACACTGAAGCTTTCTTT. Translating gives CASTLGEIDTEAFF.

The genes are TRBV3-1 and TRBJ2-1; 10 nucleotides line up with TRBD2. This CDR3 is 15 amino acids long. Trimming at V came to 0 bases and at J to 10 bases, leaving 6 bases not matched to a gene. Germline V gene sequence: CDR1 LGHDT, CDR2 YNNKEL (reference sequence). CDR3 sequence (DNA): TGTGCCAGCAGCCAAGATGGGCTAGCGGGGGAGGAGCAGTTCTTC. Translated: CASSQDGLAGEEQFF.

V usage is TRBV9 and J usage is TRBJ1-2; the D gene is possibly TRBD1 (5 bases). This CDR3 spans 13 amino acids. From germline, CDR1 is SGDLS and CDR2 YYNGEE. Trimming shortened V by 2 bases and J by 4 bases, and 9 bases separated the two germline ends. CDR3 amino acids: CASSVVGGYGYTF. For the CDR3, the DNA is TGTGCCAGCAGCGTTGTGGGGGGCTATGGCTACACCTTC.

This sequence joins TRBV2 and TRBJ2-5; 8 nucleotides line up with TRBD2. This CDR3 region has 16 residues. The junction had 15 bases not matched to a gene; V was cut back by 7 bases and J by 5 bases. Germline CDR1 SNHLY, CDR2 FYNNEI. The CDR3 sequence is CASNLLRAGGLETQYF. The CDR3 coding sequence is TGTGCCAGCAACCTGCTAAGGGCGGGGGGCCTGGAGACCCAGTACTTC.

The chain links TRBV12-3 or TRBV12-4 to TRBJ2-5, with D maybe TRBD2 (5 bases). Trimming removed 6 bases from V and 1 base from J, with 9 bases in between. The CDR3 is made up of 13 amino acids. DNA of the CDR3: TGTGCCAGCAGCACCGGGATCCAAGAGACCCAGTACTTC. Residues: CASSTGIQETQYF.

The chain combines TRBV18 with TRBJ1-5; tentatively, D is TRBD1 (6 bases). The CDR3 length is 15 residues. With 2 bases removed from V and 3 bases from J, the gap between germline ends came to 11 bases. Germline V gene sequence: CDR1 KGHSH, CDR2 LQKENI. The CDR3 region is CASSPSGVPNQPQHF. Here the CDR3 DNA reads TGTGCCAGCTCACCATCAGGGGTCCCCAATCAGCCCCAGCATTTT. The variable domain in full, completed from reference TRBV18 and TRBJ1-5, reads NAGVMQNPRHLVRRRGQEARLRCSPMKGHSHVYWYRQLPEEGLKFMVYLQKENIIDESGMPKERFSAEFPKEGPSILRIQQVVRGDSAAYFCASSPSGVPNQPQHFGDGTRLSIL.

This clonotype was counted between two and nine times. The chain recombines TRBV5-6 with TRBJ1-1; no clear D. In germline, CDR1 is SGHDT, CDR2 YYEEEE. CDR3 size: 12 residues. Trimming left V 0 bases short and J 3 bases short, with 3 bases between. CDR3 DNA: TGTGCCAGCAGCTTGGTGGACACTGAAGCTTTCTTT. This gives the protein CASSLVDTEAFF.

The chain links TRBV11-2 to TRBJ2-1; no clear D gene. Trimming took 1 base from V and 10 from J, leaving 11 bases between them. The V gene's germline CDR1 is SGHAT and CDR2 FQNNGV. CDR3 length equals 13 residues. In nucleotides, the CDR3 is TGTGCCAGCAGCTTAGTCCTTGCACCGGAGCAGTTCTTC. This gives the protein CASSLVLAPEQFF.

The V gene is TRBV3-1, the J gene TRBJ2-1; the D gene is possibly TRBD1 (5 bases). Trimming took off 1 base at V and 8 bases at J, with 15 bases between the two ends. This CDR3 is 15 amino acids long. Germline V gives CDR1 LGHDT, CDR2 YNNKEL (reference sequence). The CDR3 spells CASSQGPPRGDEQFF. The CDR3 bases are TGTGCCAGCAGCCAAGGGCCCCCAAGGGGCGATGAGCAGTTCTTC.

This chain connects TRBV20-1 to TRBJ2-3, with 7 nucleotides matching TRBD2. Germline V gives CDR1 DFQATT, CDR2 SNEGSKA (reference sequence). The J segment lost 2 bases and the V segment lost 3 bases, leaving 8 bases of the junction unmatched. This CDR3 spans 15 amino acids. The DNA for the CDR3 is TGCAGTGCTAGCGGGCTAGCGGAATACACAGATACGCAGTATTTT. This translates into CSASGLAEYTDTQYF.

The V and J genes are TRBV6-5 and TRBJ2-3; D gene unclear. The germline CDR1 and CDR2 sequences are MNHEY and SVGAGI. This CDR3 has 13 residues. V gave up 5 bases and J gave up 9 bases, with 15 bases separating them. The CDR3 nucleotides read TGTGCCAGCAGTACCACGAGGCTCGCGACGCAGTATTTT. Its translation is CASSTTRLATQYF.

This clonotype is a singleton in its sample. The chain carries TRBV11-3 and TRBJ1-1; D uncertain. The V end was cut by 5 bases, the J end by 4 bases, with 11 bases between. CDR1 is SGHNT and CDR2 is YENEEA in the germline V gene. This CDR3 is built from 13 residues. In DNA, the CDR3 is TGTGCCAGCAGCCTAGTTAGGGCCACTGAAGCTTTCTTT. It yields the protein CASSLVRATEAFF. The complete variable domain, with remaining parts taken from reference TRBV11-3 and TRBJ1-1, reads EAGVVQSPRYKIIEKKQPVAFWCNPISGHNTLYWYLQNLGQGPELLIRYENEEAVDDSQLPKDRFSAERLKGVDSTLKIQPAELGDSAVYLCASSLVRATEAFFGQGTRLTVV.

The rearrangement joins TRBV7-3 to TRBJ1-1; TRBD1 matches at 10 bases. This CDR3 comprises 16 residues. The germline CDR1 and CDR2 sequences are SGHTA and FQGTGA. V gave up 6 bases and J gave up 1 base; unmatched junction bases: 8. This CDR3 is CASRSDRGLENTEAFF. The CDR3 DNA sequence: TGTGCCAGCAGATCCGACAGGGGGCTGGAGAACACTGAAGCTTTCTTT.

This rearrangement joins TRBV30 to TRBJ2-7; D remains ambiguous. V lost 5 bases to trimming and J lost 4 bases, with 12 bases between them. The CDR3 has 12 amino acids. Germline CDR1 reads GTSNPN; CDR2 reads SVGIG (reference sequence). As DNA, the CDR3 is TGTGCCTGGGGTCTAGTGAGGTACGAGCAGTACTTC. This translates into CAWGLVRYEQYF.

The gene calls are TRBV30 and TRBJ2-7; D unclear. The germline V and J ends were trimmed by 0 bases and 6 bases, with 15 bases remaining between them. The CDR3 has 14 amino acids. CDR1 is GTSNPN and CDR2 is SVGIG in the germline V gene (reference sequence). CDR3 DNA: TGTGCCTGGAGTGTGGGGTTACTGATAGGCGAGCAGTACTTC. It specifies CAWSVGLLIGEQYF.

V gene TRBV4-2 combines with J gene TRBJ1-1; no clear D. CDR1 and CDR2 from the germline V gene are LGHNA and YNFKEQ. The germline V and J ends were trimmed by 3 bases and 0 bases, with 20 bases remaining between them. CDR3 length: 18 amino acids. Here the CDR3 DNA reads TGTGCCAGCAGCCAGGCCCAACCAAATTTGCCAATGAACACTGAAGCTTTCTTT. It codes for CASSQAQPNLPMNTEAFF.

The chain is built from TRBV20-1 and TRBJ1-6; D unresolved. The CDR3 consists of 18 residues. Germline V gene sequence: CDR1 DFQATT, CDR2 SNEGSKA (reference sequence). Trimming removed 0 bases from V and 5 bases from J, with 20 bases in between. The CDR3 region is CSARDLSSGSGNNSPLHF. The DNA for the CDR3 is TGCAGTGCTAGAGATCTGTCTTCCGGGTCAGGCAATAATTCACCCCTCCACTTT.